The sequence of this T cell receptor beta chain was determined in a study of kidney transplant recipient with SARS-CoV-2 infection. The germline CDR1 and CDR2 sequences are MDHEN and SYDVKM. This CDR3 region has 12 residues. TCRdb redid the calling of the reads with MiXCR, one entry per CDR3 protein. The sample includes under 250,000 distinct CDR3 sequences, more than 25% of them seen just once. Points on this clonotype: Being one base from a much bigger clone, this may be a read error.

The sequenced sample was a blood sample, obtained at baseline and on day 111 from a kidney transplant recipient. V gene TRBV28 combines with J gene TRBJ1-2; no clear D gene. The receptor's source is a young adult male patient who had COVID-19 and was a kidney transplant recipient. The graft donor may be the source of some T cells. The CDR3, as DNA: TGTGCCAGCAGTTTAAGGTTATATGGCCACACCTTC. Translated: CASSLRLYGHTF.